This TCR beta chain emerged from a study of OX40 agonist ivuxolimab in advanced cancers. Turning to the study itself: Patients were given ivuxolimab, an antibody that agonizes OX40 (CD134). Findings and limits, study-wide: CD4+ T cells averaged fewer expanded clones than CD8+ T cells.

The ends lost 2 bases at V and 8 bases at J; junction bases unmatched: 3. CDR3 size: 12 residues. Germline CDR1 and CDR2: GTSNPN and SVGIG (reference sequence). A word on this clone: The antigen is not known.

Sequencing used immunoSEQ multiplex PCR; TCRdb keeps in-frame clones, though not all of them. The data hold fewer than 95,000 clones, with 80% to 95% observed a single time. This sample comprised CD4+ or CD8+ T cells sorted from blood, obtained in a trial of the OX40 agonist ivuxolimab. This clonotype originated in an adult with an advanced solid tumor such as melanoma, head and neck, liver or kidney cancer. The chain carries TRBV30 and TRBJ2-4, with 7 bases fitting TRBD1. CDR3 DNA sequence: TGTGCCTGGAGTTACAGGGGATACATTCAGTACTTC. This encodes CAWSYRGYIQYF.